Shown below are 22 T cell receptor beta chains from a single sample sequenced in a study of T cell responses to AZD1222 COVID-19 vaccine. TCRdb's table, derived via immunoSEQ multiplex PCR, lists solely in-frame clones and lacks some. The sample yields 110,000 to 150,000 clones, 85% to 90% seen once. Specimen: peripheral blood, collected on day 0 of AZD1222 vaccination. The receptors were gathered from an adult in good health.

The rearrangement uses TRBV9 and TRBJ2-3; D is possibly TRBD2 (6 bases). Germline CDR1 and CDR2: SGDLS and YYNGEE. The ends were cut back, 3 bases at V and 0 bases at J, with 17 bases in the middle. This CDR3 comprises 17 residues. CDR3 protein: CASSARDFLPSTDTQYF. CDR3 nucleotides: TGTGCCAGCAGCGCCCGGGACTTTTTGCCTAGCACAGATACGCAGTATTTT.

The gene calls are TRBV7-8 and TRBJ2-1; 14 bases fit TRBD2. CDR3 length: 18 residues. The trim removed 4 bases at V and 7 bases at J, leaving 12 bases unmatched. Germline V gene data show CDR1 as SGHVS and CDR2 as FQNEAQ. The CDR3 reads CASSSESPTSGRANEQFF. DNA of the CDR3: TGTGCCAGCAGCTCCGAGAGCCCGACTAGCGGGAGGGCTAATGAGCAGTTCTTC.

This clone occurred once. The V call is TRBV9, the J call TRBJ1-6, with D maybe TRBD1 (5 bases). The CDR3 totals 15 residues. The germline V gene encodes CDR1 SGDLS and CDR2 YYNGEE. The V and J ends lost 4 bases and 8 bases respectively, with 16 bases between them. The CDR3 is CASSSTGTADSPLHF. The CDR3 nucleotides are TGTGCCAGCAGCTCAACCGGGACGGCGGATTCACCCCTCCACTTT.

This rearrangement joins TRBV6-6 to TRBJ1-6; perhaps TRBD1 as D (6 bases). This CDR3 has 12 residues. Germline V gives CDR1 MNHNY, CDR2 SVGAGI (reference sequence). Trimming cost V 6 bases and J 14 bases, with 14 bases left between them. Here the CDR3 DNA reads TGTGCCAGCAGCTCAGGGGAGTCGACCCTCCACTTT. The encoded protein is CASSSGESTLHF.

This chain uses TRBV28 with TRBJ1-3; D is perhaps TRBD1 (5 bases). The CDR3 sequence is 13 residues long. Germline CDR1 MDHEN, CDR2 SYDVKM. Trimming took off 6 bases at V and 2 bases at J, with 8 bases between the two ends. CDR3 sequence: CASRGGTGNTIYF. The CDR3 DNA reads as TGTGCCAGCAGGGGGGGTACTGGAAACACCATATATTTT.

This clone appeared a few times. The chain uses TRBV11-3 and TRBJ2-7; 9 nucleotides agree with TRBD2. The CDR3 is 15 amino acids. CDR1 is SGHNT, CDR2 YENEEA, per germline. V shed 5 bases, J shed 5 bases, and the junction held 10 bases outside the gene matches. The CDR3 DNA reads as TGTGCCAGCAGCGTAGGACTAGCGAATAACCACGAGCAGTACTTC. This encodes CASSVGLANNHEQYF.

J is TRBJ2-3 and V is TRBV18; no definite D call. CDR1 is KGHSH and CDR2 is LQKENI in the germline V gene. Trimming cost V 7 bases and J 0 bases, with 11 bases left between them. The CDR3 has 14 amino acids. The CDR3 region is CASWYYGSTDTQYF. In DNA, the CDR3 is TGTGCCAGCTGGTATTACGGGAGCACAGATACGCAGTATTTT.

The chain employs TRBV5-6 and TRBJ1-5, with D tentatively TRBD1 (5 bases). Germline-derived CDR1 and CDR2 are SGHDT and YYEEEE. The CDR3 has 14 amino acids. V lost 4 bases and J lost 4, with 12 bases in between. CDR3 DNA sequence: TGTGCCAGCAGCCCCGGGACCGCGAATCAGCCCCAGCATTTT. Its protein is CASSPGTANQPQHF.

This CDR3 is CASSSVWEKVTQYF. The DNA of the CDR3 is TGTGCCAGCAGCTCGGTGTGGGAAAAGGTCACGCAGTATTTT. The rearrangement joins TRBV7-9 to TRBJ2-3; D uncertain. V was pared by 4 bases and J by 9 bases, with 17 bases between. Germline loops: CDR1 SEHNR, CDR2 FQNEAQ (reference sequence). CDR3 length: 14 amino acids.

The chain recombines TRBV11-2 with TRBJ1-6; D gene unclear. Trimming cost V 5 bases and J 9 bases, with 11 bases left between them. The length of the CDR3 is 13 residues. Germline V lookup: CDR1 SGHAT, CDR2 FQNNGV. Written as DNA, the CDR3 is TGTGCCAGCAGCAAACACGGACCTTCACCCCTCCACTTT. This gives the protein CASSKHGPSPLHF.

The V and J genes are TRBV9 and TRBJ2-5; D remains ambiguous. V gave up 4 bases and J gave up 4 bases, with 11 bases separating them. In germline, CDR1 is SGDLS, CDR2 YYNGEE. This CDR3 region has 13 residues. Here the CDR3 DNA reads TGTGCCAGCAGCCCCACTTCAGCAGAGACCCAGTACTTC. Translated: CASSPTSAETQYF.

The chain joins TRBV7-9 to TRBJ1-2; 8 nucleotides match TRBD1. V shed 4 bases and J 6 bases; nucleotides not matched to a gene: 10. Germline CDR1 SEHNR, CDR2 FQNEAQ (reference sequence). The CDR3 runs 15 residues. Written as DNA, the CDR3 is TGTGCCAGCAGCTCCCGGGACAGGCCGGCTCATGGCTACACCTTC. As protein: CASSSRDRPAHGYTF.

J is TRBJ1-1 and V is TRBV5-1; a possible D gene is TRBD1 (6 bases). CDR3 size: 15 residues. The germline V and J ends were trimmed by 1 base and 1 base, with 11 bases remaining between them. Germline V gene lookup returns CDR1 SGHRS and CDR2 YFSETQ. CDR3 region: CASSLNAGQNTEAFF. DNA for the CDR3: TGCGCCAGCAGCTTGAACGCGGGACAGAACACTGAAGCTTTCTTT. The full variable domain, its missing parts supplied by reference TRBV5-1 and TRBJ1-1, is KAGVTQTPRYLIKTRGQQVTLSCSPISGHRSVSWYQQTPGQGLQFLFEYFSETQRNKGNFPGRFSGRQFSNSRSEMNVSTLELGDSALYLCASSLNAGQNTEAFFGQGTRLTVV.

The V and J genes are TRBV7-9 and TRBJ2-1; 14 positions match TRBD2. With V trimmed by 3 bases and J by 8 bases, 6 bases remained unmatched. CDR1 is SEHNR and CDR2 is FQNEAQ in the germline V gene (reference sequence). This CDR3 is built from 16 residues. The CDR3 reads CASSFMTSGRADEQFF. The CDR3 nucleotides read TGTGCCAGCAGCTTTATGACTAGCGGGAGGGCCGATGAGCAGTTCTTC.

V is TRBV5-1 and J is TRBJ1-6; D remains ambiguous. The V gene's germline CDR1 is SGHRS and CDR2 YFSETQ. The V gene lost 6 bases and the J gene lost 9 bases, with 19 bases spanning the gap. This CDR3 comprises 15 residues. CDR3 in amino acids: CASTEDGDWSSPLHF. Written as DNA, the CDR3 is TGCGCCAGCACCGAGGACGGGGATTGGAGTTCACCCCTCCACTTT.

A single count supports this clone. V gene TRBV28 combines with J gene TRBJ2-2, with TRBD1 as a possible D gene (6 bases). This CDR3 has 13 residues. V was shortened by 6 bases and J by 4 bases, with 9 bases between the two germline ends. Germline V gene data show CDR1 as MDHEN and CDR2 as SYDVKM. The CDR3 protein is CASRIGGTGELFF. CDR3 DNA: TGTGCCAGCAGGATAGGGGGCACCGGGGAGCTGTTTTTT.

This chain's CDR3 is CASSVQGADGYTF. Here the CDR3 DNA reads TGTGCCAGCAGCGTTCAGGGGGCAGACGGCTACACCTTC. J is TRBJ1-2 and V is TRBV5-5; 8 nucleotides agree with TRBD1. CDR3 size: 13 residues. J gave up 8 bases and V 4 bases, and 7 bases lay outside the gene matches. The germline CDR1 and CDR2 sequences are SGHKS and YYEKEE (reference sequence).

V usage is TRBV12-3 or TRBV12-4 and J usage is TRBJ1-1; no clear D. The CDR3 spans 13 residues. V was trimmed by 7 bases and J by 4 bases, leaving 13 bases between them. DNA of the CDR3: TGTGCCAGCACCCTCGGCCATGGCACTGAAGCTTTCTTT. This sequence encodes CASTLGHGTEAFF.

The chain combines TRBV5-1 with TRBJ2-1; 13 nucleotides line up with TRBD2. CDR1 and CDR2 from the germline V gene are SGHRS and YFSETQ. V dropped 2 bases and J dropped 9; count of bases not matched to a gene: 11. The CDR3 contains 17 residues. CDR3 coding DNA: TGCGCCAGCAGCTTCCCCAACTTGACTAGCGGGAGGTCTGAGCAGTTCTTC. Its translation: CASSFPNLTSGRSEQFF.

This chain connects TRBV18 to TRBJ1-5; D gene uncertain. V was pared by 3 bases and J by 3 bases, with 12 bases between. Germline lookup yields CDR1 KGHSH and CDR2 LQKENI. The CDR3 is 15 amino acids. CDR3 loop: CASSPSRDYNQPQHF. In nucleotides, the CDR3 is TGTGCCAGCTCACCCAGTCGGGATTACAATCAGCCCCAGCATTTT.

This clone showed up many times. This chain connects TRBV19 to TRBJ1-1; D remains unclear. V was trimmed by 5 bases and J by 1 base, leaving 8 bases between them. This CDR3 comprises 13 residues. The germline gives CDR1 LNHDA, CDR2 SQIVND (reference sequence). CDR3 sequence reads: CASSFQRNTEAFF. The CDR3 DNA reads TGTGCCAGTAGTTTTCAGAGGAACACTGAAGCTTTCTTT.

V gene TRBV9 combines with J gene TRBJ2-1; D is perhaps TRBD2 (5 bases). The germline V and J ends were trimmed by 2 bases and 7 bases, with 13 bases remaining between them. CDR1 and CDR2 (germline): SGDLS, YYNGEE. The CDR3 has 14 amino acids. DNA for the CDR3: TGTGCCAGCAGCGTGGCGGGTGTGGCGAATGAGCAGTTCTTC. It translates to CASSVAGVANEQFF. Looking up the rest from reference TRBV9 and TRBJ2-1 gives the full variable domain: DSGVTQTPKHLITATGQRVTLRCSPRSGDLSVYWYQQSLDQGLQFLIQYYNGEERAKGNILERFSAQQFPDLHSELNLSSLELGDSALYFCASSVAGVANEQFFGPGTRLTVL.